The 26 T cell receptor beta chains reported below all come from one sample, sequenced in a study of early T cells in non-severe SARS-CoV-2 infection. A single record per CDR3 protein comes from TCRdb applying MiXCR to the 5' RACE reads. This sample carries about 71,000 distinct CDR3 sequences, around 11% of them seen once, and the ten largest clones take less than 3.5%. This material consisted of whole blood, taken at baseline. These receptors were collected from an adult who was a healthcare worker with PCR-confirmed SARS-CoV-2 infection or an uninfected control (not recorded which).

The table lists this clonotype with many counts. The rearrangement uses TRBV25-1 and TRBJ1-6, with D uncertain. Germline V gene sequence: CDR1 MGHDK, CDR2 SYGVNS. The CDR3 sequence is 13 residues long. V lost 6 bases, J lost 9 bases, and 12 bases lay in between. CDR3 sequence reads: CASREGLGSPLHF. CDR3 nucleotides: TGTGCCAGCAGGGAGGGCCTTGGTTCACCCCTCCACTTT. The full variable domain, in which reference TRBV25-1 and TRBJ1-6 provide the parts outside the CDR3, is EADIYQTPRYLVIGTGKKITLECSQTMGHDKMYWYQQDPGMELHLIHYSYGVNSTEKGDLSSESTVSRIRTEHFPLTLESARPSHTSQYLCASREGLGSPLHFGNGTRLTVT.

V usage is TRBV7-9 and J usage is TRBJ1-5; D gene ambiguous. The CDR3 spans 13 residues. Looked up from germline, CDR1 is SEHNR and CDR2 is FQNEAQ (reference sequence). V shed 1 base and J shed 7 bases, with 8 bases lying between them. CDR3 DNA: TGTGCCAGCAGCTTAGGGGCAGAACAGCCCCAGCATTTT. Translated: CASSLGAEQPQHF. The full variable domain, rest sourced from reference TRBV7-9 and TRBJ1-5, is DTGVSQNPRHKITKRGQNVTFRCDPISEHNRLYWYRQTLGQGPEFLTYFQNEAQLEKSRLLSDRFSAERPKGSFSTLEIQRTEQGDSAMYLCASSLGAEQPQHFGDGTRLSIL.

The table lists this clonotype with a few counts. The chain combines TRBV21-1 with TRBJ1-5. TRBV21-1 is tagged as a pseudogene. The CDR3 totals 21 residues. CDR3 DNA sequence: TGTGCCAGCAGCATCGGACAACAGTGGGGCAGGGCCCATAATAGCAATCAGCCCCAGCATTTT. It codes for CASSIGQQWGRAHNSNQPQHF.

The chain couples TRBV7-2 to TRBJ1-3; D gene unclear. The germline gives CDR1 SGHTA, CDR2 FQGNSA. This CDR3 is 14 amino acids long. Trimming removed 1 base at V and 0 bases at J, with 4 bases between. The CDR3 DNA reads TGTGCCAGCAGCTTAGAGTACTCTGGAAACACCATATATTTT. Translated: CASSLEYSGNTIYF.

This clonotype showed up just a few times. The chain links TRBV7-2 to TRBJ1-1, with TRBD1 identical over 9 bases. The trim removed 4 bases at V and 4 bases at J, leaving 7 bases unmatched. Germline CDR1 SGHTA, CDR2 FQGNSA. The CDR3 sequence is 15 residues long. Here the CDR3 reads CASSSRGQGITEAFF. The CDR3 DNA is TGTGCCAGCAGCTCCAGAGGACAGGGGATCACTGAAGCTTTCTTT.

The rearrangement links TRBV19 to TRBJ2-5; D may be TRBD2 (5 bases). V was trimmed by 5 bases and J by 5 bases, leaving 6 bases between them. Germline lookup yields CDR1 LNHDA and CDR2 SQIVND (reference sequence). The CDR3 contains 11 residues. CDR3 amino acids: CASSPGETQYF. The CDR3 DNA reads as TGTGCCAGTAGTCCGGGGGAGACCCAGTACTTC.

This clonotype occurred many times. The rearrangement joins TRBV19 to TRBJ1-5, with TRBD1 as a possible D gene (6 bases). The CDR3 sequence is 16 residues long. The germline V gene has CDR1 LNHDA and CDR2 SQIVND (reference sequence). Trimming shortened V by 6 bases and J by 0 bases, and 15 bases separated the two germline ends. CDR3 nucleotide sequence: TGTGCCAGTAGACAGACAGGAGCATATAGCAATCAGCCCCAGCATTTT. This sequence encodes CASRQTGAYSNQPQHF. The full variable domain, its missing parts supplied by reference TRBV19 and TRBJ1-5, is DGGITQSPKYLFRKEGQNVTLSCEQNLNHDAMYWYRQDPGQGLRLIYYSQIVNDFQKGDIAEGYSVSREKKESFPLTVTSAQKNPTAFYLCASRQTGAYSNQPQHFGDGTRLSIL.

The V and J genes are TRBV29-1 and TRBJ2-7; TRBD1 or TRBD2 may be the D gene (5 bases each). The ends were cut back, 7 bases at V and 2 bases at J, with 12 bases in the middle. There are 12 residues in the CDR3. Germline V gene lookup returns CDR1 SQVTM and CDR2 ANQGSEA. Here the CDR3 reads CSEGTLTYEQYF. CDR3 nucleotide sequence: TGCAGCGAAGGGACCCTTACCTACGAGCAGTACTTC.

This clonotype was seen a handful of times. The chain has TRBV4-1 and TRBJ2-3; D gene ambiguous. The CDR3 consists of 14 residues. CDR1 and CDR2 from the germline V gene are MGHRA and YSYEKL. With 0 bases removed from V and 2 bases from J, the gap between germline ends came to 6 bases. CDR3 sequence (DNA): TGCGCCAGCAGCCAAGATAGGGCCACAGATACGCAGTATTTT. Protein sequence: CASSQDRATDTQYF.

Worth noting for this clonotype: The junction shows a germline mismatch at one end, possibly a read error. The CDR3 nucleotides read TGTACCAGCAGCCTGGTCGGGGACGACGTCCTGACTTTC. It specifies CTSSLVGDDVLTF. The chain couples TRBV14 to TRBJ2-6; D is perhaps TRBD1 or TRBD2 (5 bases each). The CDR3 covers 13 residues. The V gene's germline CDR1 is SGHDN and CDR2 FVKESK.

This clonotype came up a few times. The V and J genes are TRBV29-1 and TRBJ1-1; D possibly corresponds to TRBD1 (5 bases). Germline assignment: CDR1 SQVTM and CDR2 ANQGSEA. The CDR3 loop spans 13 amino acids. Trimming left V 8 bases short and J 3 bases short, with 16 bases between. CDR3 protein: CSWGRPVDTEAFF. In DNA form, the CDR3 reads TGCAGCTGGGGCAGGCCGGTGGACACTGAAGCTTTCTTT.

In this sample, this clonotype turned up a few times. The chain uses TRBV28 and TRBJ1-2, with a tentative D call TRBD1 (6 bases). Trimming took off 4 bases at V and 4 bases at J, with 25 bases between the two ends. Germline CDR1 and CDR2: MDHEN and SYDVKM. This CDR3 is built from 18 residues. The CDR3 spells CASSSPTAFRGPSYGYTF. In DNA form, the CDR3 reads TGTGCCAGCAGTTCCCCCACCGCTTTCAGGGGTCCAAGCTATGGCTACACCTTC.

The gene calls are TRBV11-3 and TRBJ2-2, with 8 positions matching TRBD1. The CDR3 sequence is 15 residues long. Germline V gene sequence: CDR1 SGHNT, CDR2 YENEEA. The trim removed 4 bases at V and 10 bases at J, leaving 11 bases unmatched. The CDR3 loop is CASSSTGVGGEELFF. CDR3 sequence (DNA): TGTGCCAGCAGCTCGACAGGGGTCGGCGGCGAGGAGCTGTTTTTT.

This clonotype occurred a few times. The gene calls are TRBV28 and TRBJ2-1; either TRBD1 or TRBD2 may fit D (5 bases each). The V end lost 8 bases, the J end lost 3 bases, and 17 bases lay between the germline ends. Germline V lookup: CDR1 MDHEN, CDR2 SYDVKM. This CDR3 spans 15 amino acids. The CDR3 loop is CASGSGRVVYNEQFF. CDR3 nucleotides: TGTGCCAGCGGATCAGGGAGAGTTGTCTACAATGAGCAGTTCTTC.

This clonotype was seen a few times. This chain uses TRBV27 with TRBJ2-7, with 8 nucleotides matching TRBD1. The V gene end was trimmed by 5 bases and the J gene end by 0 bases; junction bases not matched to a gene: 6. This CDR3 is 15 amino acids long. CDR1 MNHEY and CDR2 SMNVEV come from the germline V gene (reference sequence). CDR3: CASSRGTGVSYEQYF. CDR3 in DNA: TGTGCCAGCAGTCGCGGGACAGGCGTCTCCTACGAGCAGTACTTC.

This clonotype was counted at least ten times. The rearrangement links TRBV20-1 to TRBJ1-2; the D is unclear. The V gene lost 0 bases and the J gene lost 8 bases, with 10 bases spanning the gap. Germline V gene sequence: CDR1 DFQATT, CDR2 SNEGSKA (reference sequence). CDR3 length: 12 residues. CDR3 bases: TGCAGTGCTAGAGAACCGTTGAAGGGCTACACCTTC. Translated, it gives CSAREPLKGYTF.

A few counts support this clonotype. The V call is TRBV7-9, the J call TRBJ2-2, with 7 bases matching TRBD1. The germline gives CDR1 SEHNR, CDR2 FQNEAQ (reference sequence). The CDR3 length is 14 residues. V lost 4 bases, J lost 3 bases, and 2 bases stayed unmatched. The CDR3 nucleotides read TGTGCCAGCAGCTGGACAGGCTACACCGGGGAGCTGTTTTTT. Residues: CASSWTGYTGELFF.

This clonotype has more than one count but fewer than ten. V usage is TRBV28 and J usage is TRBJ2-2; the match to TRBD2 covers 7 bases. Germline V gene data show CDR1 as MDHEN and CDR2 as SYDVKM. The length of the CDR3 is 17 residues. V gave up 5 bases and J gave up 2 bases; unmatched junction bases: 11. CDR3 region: CASSEYLPGGNTGELFF. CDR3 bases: TGTGCCAGCAGTGAATACCTCCCGGGGGGAAACACCGGGGAGCTGTTTTTT.

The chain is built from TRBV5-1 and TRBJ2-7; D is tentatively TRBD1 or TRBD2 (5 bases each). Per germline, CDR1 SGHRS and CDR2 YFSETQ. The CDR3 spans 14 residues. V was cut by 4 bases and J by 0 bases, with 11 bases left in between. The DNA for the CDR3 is TGCGCCAGCAGCCGAGGGACGGACTCCTACGAGCAGTACTTC. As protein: CASSRGTDSYEQYF.

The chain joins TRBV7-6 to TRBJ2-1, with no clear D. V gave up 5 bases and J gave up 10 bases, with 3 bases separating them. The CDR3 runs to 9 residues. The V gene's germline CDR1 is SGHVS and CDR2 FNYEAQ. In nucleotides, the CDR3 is TGTGCCAGCAGCCCGGAGCAGTTCTTC. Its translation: CASSPEQFF.

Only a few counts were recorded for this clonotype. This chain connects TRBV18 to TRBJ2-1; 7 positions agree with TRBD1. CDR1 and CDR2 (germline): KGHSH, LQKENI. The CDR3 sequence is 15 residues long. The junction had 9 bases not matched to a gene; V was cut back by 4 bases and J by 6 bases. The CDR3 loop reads CASSLLGQTLNEQFF. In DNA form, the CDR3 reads TGTGCCAGCTCACTCTTGGGACAGACCCTCAATGAGCAGTTCTTC.

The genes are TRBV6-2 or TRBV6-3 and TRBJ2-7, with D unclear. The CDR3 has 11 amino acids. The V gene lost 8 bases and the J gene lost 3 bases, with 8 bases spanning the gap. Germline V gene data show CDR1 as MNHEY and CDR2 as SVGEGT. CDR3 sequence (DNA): TGTGCCAGCTCTTGGCTCTACGAGCAGTACTTC. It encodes CASSWLYEQYF.

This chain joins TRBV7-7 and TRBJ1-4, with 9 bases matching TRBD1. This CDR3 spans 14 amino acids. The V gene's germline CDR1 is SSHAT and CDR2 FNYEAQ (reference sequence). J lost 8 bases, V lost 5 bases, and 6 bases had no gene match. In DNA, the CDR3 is TGTGCCAGCAGCCCGACAGGGGGGAAGGAAAAACTGTTTTTT. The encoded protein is CASSPTGGKEKLFF.

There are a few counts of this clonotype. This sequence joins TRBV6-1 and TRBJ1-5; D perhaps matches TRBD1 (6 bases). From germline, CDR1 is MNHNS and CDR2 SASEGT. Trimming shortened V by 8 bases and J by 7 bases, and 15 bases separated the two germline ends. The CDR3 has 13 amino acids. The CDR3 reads CASHRVAGQPQHF. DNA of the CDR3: TGTGCCAGCCACAGGGTTGCCGGCCAGCCCCAGCATTTT.

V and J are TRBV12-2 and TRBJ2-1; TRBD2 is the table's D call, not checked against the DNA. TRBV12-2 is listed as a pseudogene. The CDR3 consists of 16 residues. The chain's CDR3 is CASRLRLAGTYNEQFF. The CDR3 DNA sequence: TGTGCAAGTCGCTTAAGACTAGCGGGGACCTACAATGAGCAGTTCTTC.

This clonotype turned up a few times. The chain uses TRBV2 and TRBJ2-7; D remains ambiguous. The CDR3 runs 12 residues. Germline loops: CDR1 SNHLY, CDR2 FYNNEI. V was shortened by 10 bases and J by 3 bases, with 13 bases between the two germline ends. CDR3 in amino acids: CAIGPTNYEQYF. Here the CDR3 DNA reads TGTGCCATCGGACCGACCAACTACGAGCAGTACTTC.